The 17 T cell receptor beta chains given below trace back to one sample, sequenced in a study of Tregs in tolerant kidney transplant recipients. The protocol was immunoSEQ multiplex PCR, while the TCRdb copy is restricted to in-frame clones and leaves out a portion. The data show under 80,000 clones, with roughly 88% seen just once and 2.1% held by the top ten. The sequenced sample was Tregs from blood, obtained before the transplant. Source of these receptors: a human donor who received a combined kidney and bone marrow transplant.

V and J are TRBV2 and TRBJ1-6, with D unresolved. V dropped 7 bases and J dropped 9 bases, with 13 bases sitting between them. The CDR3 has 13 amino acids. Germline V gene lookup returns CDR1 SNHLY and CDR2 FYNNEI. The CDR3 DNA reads TGTGCCAGCACAACGGTGGACGGTTCACCCCTCCACTTT. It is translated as CASTTVDGSPLHF.

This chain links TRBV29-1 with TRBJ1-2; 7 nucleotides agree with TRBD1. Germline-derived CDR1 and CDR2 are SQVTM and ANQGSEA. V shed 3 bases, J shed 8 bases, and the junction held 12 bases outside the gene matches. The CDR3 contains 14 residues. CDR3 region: CSVEAQTGSGGYTF. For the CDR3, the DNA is TGCAGCGTTGAGGCCCAGACAGGGAGCGGAGGCTACACCTTC.

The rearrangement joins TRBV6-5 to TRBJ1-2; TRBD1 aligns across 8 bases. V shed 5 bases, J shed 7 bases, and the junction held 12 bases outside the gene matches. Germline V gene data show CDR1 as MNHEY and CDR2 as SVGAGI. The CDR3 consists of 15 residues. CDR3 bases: TGTGCCAGCAGTGGCCGGGACAGGAATGTTGGTGGCTACACCTTC. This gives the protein CASSGRDRNVGGYTF.

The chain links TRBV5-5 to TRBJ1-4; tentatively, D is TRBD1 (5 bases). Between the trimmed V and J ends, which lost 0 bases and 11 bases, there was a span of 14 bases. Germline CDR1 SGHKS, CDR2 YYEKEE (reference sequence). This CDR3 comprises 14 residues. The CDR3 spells CASSLEGPGRKLFF. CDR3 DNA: TGTGCCAGCAGCTTGGAGGGGCCAGGGCGGAAACTGTTTTTT.

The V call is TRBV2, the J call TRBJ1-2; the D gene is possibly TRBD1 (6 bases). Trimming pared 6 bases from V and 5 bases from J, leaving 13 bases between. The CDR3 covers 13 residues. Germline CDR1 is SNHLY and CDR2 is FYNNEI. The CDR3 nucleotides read TGTGCCAGCAGCCTCGGGACATTTTATGGCTACACCTTC. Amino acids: CASSLGTFYGYTF.

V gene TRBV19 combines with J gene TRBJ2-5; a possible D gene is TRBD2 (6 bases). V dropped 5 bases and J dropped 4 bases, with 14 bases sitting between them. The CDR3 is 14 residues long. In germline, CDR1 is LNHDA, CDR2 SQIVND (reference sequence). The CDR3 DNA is TGTGCCAGTAGTGCGACGGGCGGGGTAGAGACCCAGTACTTC. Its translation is CASSATGGVETQYF.

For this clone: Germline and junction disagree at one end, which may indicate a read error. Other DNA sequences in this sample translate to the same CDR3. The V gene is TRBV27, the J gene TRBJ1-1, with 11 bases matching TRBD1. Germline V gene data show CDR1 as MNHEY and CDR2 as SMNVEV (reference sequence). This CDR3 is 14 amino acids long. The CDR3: CASSLFGTGGEAFF. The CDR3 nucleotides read TGTGCCAGCAGCTTATTTGGGACAGGGGGTGAAGCTTTCTTT.

The chain's CDR3 is CASRGQLTRVEAFF. The CDR3 DNA follows: TGTGCCAGCAGGGGGCAGTTAACTCGTGTTGAAGCTTTCTTT. V is TRBV2 and J is TRBJ1-1; possibly TRBD1 for D (5 bases). Per germline, CDR1 SNHLY and CDR2 FYNNEI. This CDR3 region has 14 residues. V lost 6 bases, J lost 7 bases, and 18 bases lay in between.

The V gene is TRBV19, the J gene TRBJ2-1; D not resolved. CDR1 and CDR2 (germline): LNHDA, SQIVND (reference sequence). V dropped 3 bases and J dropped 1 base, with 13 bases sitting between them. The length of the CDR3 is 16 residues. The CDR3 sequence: CASSMARSQSYNEQFF. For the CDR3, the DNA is TGTGCCAGTAGTATGGCTCGCAGCCAGTCCTACAATGAGCAGTTCTTC.

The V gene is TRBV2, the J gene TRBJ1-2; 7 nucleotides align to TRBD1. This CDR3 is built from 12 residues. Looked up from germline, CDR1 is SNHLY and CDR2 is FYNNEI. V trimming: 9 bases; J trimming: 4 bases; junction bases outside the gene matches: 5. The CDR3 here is CARTGDRYGYTF. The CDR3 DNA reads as TGTGCCAGAACAGGGGATCGCTATGGCTACACCTTC.

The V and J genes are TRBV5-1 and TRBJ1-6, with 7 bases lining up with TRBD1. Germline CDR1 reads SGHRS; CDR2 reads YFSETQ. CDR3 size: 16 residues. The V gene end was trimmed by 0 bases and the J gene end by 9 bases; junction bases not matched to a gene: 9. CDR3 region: CASSLEQGRNASPLHF. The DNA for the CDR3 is TGCGCCAGCAGCTTGGAACAGGGGCGCAATGCTTCACCCCTCCACTTT.

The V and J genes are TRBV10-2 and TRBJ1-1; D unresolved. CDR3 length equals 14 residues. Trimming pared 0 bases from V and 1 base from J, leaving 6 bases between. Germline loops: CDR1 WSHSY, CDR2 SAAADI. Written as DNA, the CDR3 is TGCGCCAGCAGTGAGTCCAGGCAGAACACTGAAGCTTTCTTT. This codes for CASSESRQNTEAFF.

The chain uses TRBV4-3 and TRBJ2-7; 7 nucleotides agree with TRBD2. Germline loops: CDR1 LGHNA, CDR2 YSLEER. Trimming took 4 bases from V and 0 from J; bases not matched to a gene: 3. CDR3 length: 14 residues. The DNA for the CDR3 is TGCGCCAGCAGCCCGGGACTAACCTCCTACGAGCAGTACTTC. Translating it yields CASSPGLTSYEQYF.

This chain's CDR3 is CASSRWGAGAYNEQFF. In DNA, the CDR3 is TGTGCCAGCTCGCGATGGGGAGCGGGAGCTTACAATGAGCAGTTCTTC. The rearrangement joins TRBV18 to TRBJ2-1, with TRBD2 matching over 8 bases. The V gene end was trimmed by 6 bases and the J gene end by 4 bases; junction bases not matched to a gene: 11. The V gene's germline CDR1 is KGHSH and CDR2 LQKENI. This CDR3 is built from 16 residues.

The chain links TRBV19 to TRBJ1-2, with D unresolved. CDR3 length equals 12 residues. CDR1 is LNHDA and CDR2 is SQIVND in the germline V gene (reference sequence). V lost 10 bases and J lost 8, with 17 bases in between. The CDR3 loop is CATSSGHGGYTF. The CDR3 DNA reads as TGTGCCACGTCGTCAGGCCACGGAGGCTACACCTTC.

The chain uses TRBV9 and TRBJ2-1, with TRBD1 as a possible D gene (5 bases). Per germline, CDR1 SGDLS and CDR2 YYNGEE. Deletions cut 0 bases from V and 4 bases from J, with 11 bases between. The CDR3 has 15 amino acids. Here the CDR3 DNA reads TGTGCCAGCAGCGTAGCCCCTGGACAATACAATGAGCAGTTCTTC. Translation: CASSVAPGQYNEQFF.

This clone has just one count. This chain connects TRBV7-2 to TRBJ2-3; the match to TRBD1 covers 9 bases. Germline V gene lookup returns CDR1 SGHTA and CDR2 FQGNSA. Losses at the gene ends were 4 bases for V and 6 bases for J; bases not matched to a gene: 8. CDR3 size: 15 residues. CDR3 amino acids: CASSYRTGAGDTQYF. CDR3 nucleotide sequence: TGTGCCAGCAGCTACAGGACAGGGGCTGGGGATACGCAGTATTTT.